This T cell receptor (beta chain) was found in a study of cytomegalovirus exposure and HLA in healthy donors. Findings and limits, study-wide: It was shown in a later analysis that HLA-associated TCR beta chains were more clonally expanded than other, equally common chains. Associated with HLA alleles at 0.05 false discovery rate in a later analysis were around 17,000 TCR beta sequences.

Germline CDR1 MNHEY, CDR2 SVGAGI. Losses at the gene ends were 5 bases for V and 8 bases for J; bases not matched to a gene: 9. The CDR3 runs 14 residues. Notes on this clone: The antigen is undetermined.

Use of 60 Vbeta and 13 Jbeta primers characterized the PCR. The method was immunoSEQ multiplex PCR; TCRdb's version includes in-frame clones alone and lacks a portion of them. The specimen's table records roughly 120,000 clones. The clonotype originates from a young man in good health and CMV-seronegative. The V gene is TRBV6-5, the J gene TRBJ2-1; 7 bases are a match to TRBD2. Input material: PBMCs. CDR3 in amino acids: CASSPPKAGDEQFF. DNA for the CDR3: TGTGCCAGCAGTCCCCCCAAGGCGGGGGATGAGCAGTTCTTC.